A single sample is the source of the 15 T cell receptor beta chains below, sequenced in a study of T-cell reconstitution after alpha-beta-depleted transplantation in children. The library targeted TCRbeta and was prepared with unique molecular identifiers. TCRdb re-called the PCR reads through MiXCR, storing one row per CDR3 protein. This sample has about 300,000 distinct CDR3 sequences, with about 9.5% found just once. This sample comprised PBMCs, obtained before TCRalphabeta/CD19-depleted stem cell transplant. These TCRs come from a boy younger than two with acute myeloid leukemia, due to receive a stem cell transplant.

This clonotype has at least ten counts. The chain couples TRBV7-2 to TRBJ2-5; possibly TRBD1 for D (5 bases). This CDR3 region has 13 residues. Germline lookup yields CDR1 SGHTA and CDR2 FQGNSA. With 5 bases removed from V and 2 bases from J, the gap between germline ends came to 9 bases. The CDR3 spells CASSRGQQETQYF. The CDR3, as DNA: TGTGCCAGCAGCCGAGGACAACAAGAGACCCAGTACTTC.

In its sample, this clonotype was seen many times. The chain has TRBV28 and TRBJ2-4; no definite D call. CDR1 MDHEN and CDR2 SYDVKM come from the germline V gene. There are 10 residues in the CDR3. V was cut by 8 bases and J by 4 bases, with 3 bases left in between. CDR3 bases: TGTGCCAGCGCAAAAAACATTCAGTACTTC. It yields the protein CASAKNIQYF. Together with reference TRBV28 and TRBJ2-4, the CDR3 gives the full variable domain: DVKVTQSSRYLVKRTGEKVFLECVQDMDHENMFWYRQDPGLGLRLIYFSYDVKMKEKGDIPEGYSVSREKKERFSLILESASTNQTSMYLCASAKNIQYFGAGTRLSVL.

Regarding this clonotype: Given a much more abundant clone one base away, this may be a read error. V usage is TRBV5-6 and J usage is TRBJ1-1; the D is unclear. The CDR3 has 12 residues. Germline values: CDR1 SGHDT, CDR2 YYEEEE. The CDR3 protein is CACSWGNTEAFF. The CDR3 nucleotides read TGTGCCTGCAGCTGGGGGAACACTGAAGCTTTCTTT.

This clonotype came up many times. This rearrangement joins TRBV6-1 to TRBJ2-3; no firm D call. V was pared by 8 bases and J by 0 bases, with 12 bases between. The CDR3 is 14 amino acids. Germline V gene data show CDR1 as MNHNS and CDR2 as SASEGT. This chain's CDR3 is CASRKSGSTDTQYF. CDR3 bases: TGTGCCAGCCGAAAATCAGGCAGCACAGATACGCAGTATTTT.

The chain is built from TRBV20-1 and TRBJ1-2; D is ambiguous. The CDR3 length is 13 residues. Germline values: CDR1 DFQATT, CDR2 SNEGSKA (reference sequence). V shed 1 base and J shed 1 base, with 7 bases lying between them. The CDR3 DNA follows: TGCAGTGCTAGAGTGGGGTTTAACTATGGCTACACCTTC. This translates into CSARVGFNYGYTF.

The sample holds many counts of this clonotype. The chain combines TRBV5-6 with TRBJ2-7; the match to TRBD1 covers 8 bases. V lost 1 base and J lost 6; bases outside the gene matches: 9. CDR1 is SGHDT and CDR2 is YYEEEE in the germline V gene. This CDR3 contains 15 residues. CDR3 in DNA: TGTGCCAGCAGCTTGCTCGAGACAGGGGTGGGCGAGCAGTACTTC. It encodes CASSLLETGVGEQYF.

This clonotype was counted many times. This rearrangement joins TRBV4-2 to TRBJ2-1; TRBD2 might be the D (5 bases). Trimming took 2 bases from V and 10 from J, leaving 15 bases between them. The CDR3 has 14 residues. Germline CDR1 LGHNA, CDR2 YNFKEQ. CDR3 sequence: CASSQSLAPSEQFF. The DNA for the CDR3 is TGTGCCAGCAGCCAATCCCTAGCCCCGTCGGAGCAGTTCTTC.

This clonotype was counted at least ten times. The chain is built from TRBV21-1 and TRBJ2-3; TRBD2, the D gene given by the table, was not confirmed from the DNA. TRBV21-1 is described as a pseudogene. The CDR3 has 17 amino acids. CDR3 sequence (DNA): TGTGCCAGCAGCAAAGTCCCTCCGACTAGCGGGGGAGATACGCAGTATTTT. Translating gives CASSKVPPTSGGDTQYF.

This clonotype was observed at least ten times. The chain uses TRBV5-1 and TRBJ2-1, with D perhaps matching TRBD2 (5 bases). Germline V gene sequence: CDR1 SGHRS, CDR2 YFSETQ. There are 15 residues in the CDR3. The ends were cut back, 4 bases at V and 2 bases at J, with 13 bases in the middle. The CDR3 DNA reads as TGCGCCAGCAGCACTTTACTAGGCCCCTACAATGAGCAGTTCTTC. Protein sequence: CASSTLLGPYNEQFF.

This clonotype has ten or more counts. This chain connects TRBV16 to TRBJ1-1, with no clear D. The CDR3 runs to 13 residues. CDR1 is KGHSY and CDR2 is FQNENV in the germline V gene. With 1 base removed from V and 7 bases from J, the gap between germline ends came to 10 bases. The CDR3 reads CASSQYWRVEAFF. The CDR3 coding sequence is TGTGCCAGCAGCCAATATTGGAGGGTTGAAGCTTTCTTT. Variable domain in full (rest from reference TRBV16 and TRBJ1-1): GEEVAQTPKHLVRGEGQKAKLYCAPIKGHSYVFWYQQVLKNEFKFLISFQNENVFDETGMPKERFSAKCLPNSPCSLEIQATKLEDSAVYFCASSQYWRVEAFFGQGTRLTVV.

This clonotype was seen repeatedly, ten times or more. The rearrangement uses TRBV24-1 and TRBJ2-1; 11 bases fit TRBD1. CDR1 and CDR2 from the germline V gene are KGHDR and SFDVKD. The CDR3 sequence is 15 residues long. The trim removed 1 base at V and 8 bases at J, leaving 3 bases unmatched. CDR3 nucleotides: TGTGCCACCAGTGATTTACAGGGACAGGGGGATGAGCAGTTCTTC. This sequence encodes CATSDLQGQGDEQFF.

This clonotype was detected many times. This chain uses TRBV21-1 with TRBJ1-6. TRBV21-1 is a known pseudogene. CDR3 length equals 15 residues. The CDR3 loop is CASSKGKRRNSPLHF. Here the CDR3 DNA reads TGTGCCAGCAGCAAAGGGAAAAGGCGGAATTCACCCCTCCACTTT.

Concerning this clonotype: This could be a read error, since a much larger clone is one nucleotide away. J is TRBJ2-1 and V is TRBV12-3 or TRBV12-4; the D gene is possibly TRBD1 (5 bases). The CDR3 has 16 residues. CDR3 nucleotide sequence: TGTGCCAGCAGGGACGGACATGGCGAAACCTACAATGACCAGTTCTTC. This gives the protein CASRDGHGETYNDQFF.

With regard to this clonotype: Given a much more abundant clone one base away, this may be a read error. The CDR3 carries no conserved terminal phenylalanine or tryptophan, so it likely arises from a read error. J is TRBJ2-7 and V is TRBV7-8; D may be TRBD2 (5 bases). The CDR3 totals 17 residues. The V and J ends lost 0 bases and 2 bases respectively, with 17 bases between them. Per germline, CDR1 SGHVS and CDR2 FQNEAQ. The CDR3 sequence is CASSLAPLAAPAYEQYL. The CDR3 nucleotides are TGTGCCAGCAGCTTAGCCCCCCTAGCTGCCCCCGCCTACGAGCAGTACCTC.

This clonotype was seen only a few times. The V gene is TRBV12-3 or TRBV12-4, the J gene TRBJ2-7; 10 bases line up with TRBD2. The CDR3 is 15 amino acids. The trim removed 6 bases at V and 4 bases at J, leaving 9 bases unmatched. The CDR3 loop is CASSPWTSGGYEQYF. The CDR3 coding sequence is TGTGCCAGCAGCCCTTGGACTAGCGGCGGGTACGAGCAGTACTTC.